These 9 T cell receptor beta chains were sequenced from one sample in a study of sequential checkpoint blockade in melanoma. Specified treatment: randomized to nivolumab then ipilimumab (arm A) or the reverse (arm B). Assay: immunoSEQ multiplex PCR; the TCRdb copy retains only in-frame clones and omits some. The table has about 38,000 clones, nearly 90% seen once. The sequences come from CD8+ T cells sorted from blood (inferred from file names), collected from a patient given nivolumab and ipilimumab in sequence. The receptors were sampled from a human donor with melanoma.

V and J are TRBV7-9 and TRBJ1-4; TRBD1 might be the D (6 bases). Germline V gene lookup returns CDR1 SEHNR and CDR2 FQNEAQ (reference sequence). This CDR3 is built from 14 residues. V was trimmed by 6 bases and J by 3 bases, leaving 11 bases between them. For the CDR3, the DNA is TGTGCCAGCAGATCGGACAGAGCTAATGAAAAACTGTTTTTT. Translation: CASRSDRANEKLFF. Using reference TRBV7-9 and TRBJ1-4 for the parts outside the CDR3, the full variable domain is DTGVSQNPRHKITKRGQNVTFRCDPISEHNRLYWYRQTLGQGPEFLTYFQNEAQLEKSRLLSDRFSAERPKGSFSTLEIQRTEQGDSAMYLCASRSDRANEKLFFGSGTQLSVL.

The chain combines TRBV28 with TRBJ2-3; weak D call: TRBD2 (6 bases). This CDR3 region has 15 residues. Germline V lookup: CDR1 MDHEN, CDR2 SYDVKM. The V end was cut by 3 bases, the J end by 0 bases, with 10 bases between. This chain's CDR3 is CASSLAGPSTDTQYF. In DNA form, the CDR3 reads TGTGCCAGCAGTTTGGCGGGACCTAGCACAGATACGCAGTATTTT. Supplemented by reference TRBV28 and TRBJ2-3, the full variable domain reads DVKVTQSSRYLVKRTGEKVFLECVQDMDHENMFWYRQDPGLGLRLIYFSYDVKMKEKGDIPEGYSVSREKKERFSLILESASTNQTSMYLCASSLAGPSTDTQYFGPGTRLTVL.

This clone came up a few times. The chain employs TRBV5-1 and TRBJ2-7; 13 nucleotides agree with TRBD2. The CDR3 is 19 residues long. The V gene's germline CDR1 is SGHRS and CDR2 YFSETQ. V shed 3 bases, J shed 4 bases, and the junction held 16 bases outside the gene matches. DNA for the CDR3: TGCGCCAGCAGCTACCCTCGTGAGGGACTAGCGGGAAATAGGTACGAGCAGTACTTC. It is translated as CASSYPREGLAGNRYEQYF.

The chain combines TRBV5-1 with TRBJ1-1; 7 bases agree with TRBD1. Germline CDR1 SGHRS, CDR2 YFSETQ. V shed 2 bases, J shed 4 bases, and the junction held 2 bases outside the gene matches. The CDR3 is 13 amino acids. The CDR3 DNA follows: TGCGCCAGCAGCTTTTCAGGGGGCACTGAAGCTTTCTTT. It translates to CASSFSGGTEAFF.

This chain joins TRBV5-5 and TRBJ2-5; TRBD1 matches 8 bases. The germline V gene has CDR1 SGHKS and CDR2 YYEKEE (reference sequence). This CDR3 has 19 residues. V was clipped by 3 bases and J by 4 bases; unmatched bases: 20. The CDR3: CASSSKGVTGEGFGETQYF. Written as DNA, the CDR3 is TGTGCCAGCAGCTCGAAGGGGGTGACAGGGGAAGGATTCGGAGAGACCCAGTACTTC.

V and J are TRBV5-1 and TRBJ2-3, with D unresolved. The V and J ends lost 1 base and 10 bases respectively, with 19 bases between them. Germline CDR1 is SGHRS and CDR2 is YFSETQ. The CDR3 runs 15 residues. In nucleotides, the CDR3 is TGCGCCAGCAGCTTGCTGGCAGCCCCGTATGACTCGCAGTATTTT. Translation gives CASSLLAAPYDSQYF.

This clone was picked up one time. This chain connects TRBV15 to TRBJ2-1; D remains unclear. The CDR3 has 13 amino acids. The germline V and J ends were trimmed by 8 bases and 5 bases, with 13 bases remaining between them. The germline V gene has CDR1 LNHNV and CDR2 YYDKDF (reference sequence). CDR3 bases: TGTGCCACCGAATCGGAAGAGGACAATGAGCAGTTCTTC. As protein: CATESEEDNEQFF.

The chain joins TRBV14 to TRBJ2-1, with TRBD2 matching 10 bases. Germline V CDR1 and CDR2: SGHDN, FVKESK. V dropped 4 bases and J dropped 10; count of bases not matched to a gene: 4. The CDR3 covers 13 residues. CDR3 loop: CASSPAGGLEQFF. As DNA, the CDR3 is TGTGCCAGCAGCCCAGCGGGAGGGCTAGAGCAGTTCTTC.

The V call is TRBV14, the J call TRBJ1-1; perhaps TRBD1 as D (6 bases). V shed 2 bases and J shed 1 base, with 8 bases lying between them. CDR1 is SGHDN, CDR2 FVKESK, per germline. This CDR3 has 14 amino acids. The CDR3 DNA is TGTGCCAGCAGCCAATTGGGACAGAACACTGAAGCTTTCTTT. Protein sequence: CASSQLGQNTEAFF.